This T cell receptor beta chain originates from a study of blood T cell repertoires in COVID-19. V was pared by 5 bases and J by 4 bases, with 8 bases of the junction left unmatched. The CDR3 has 16 amino acids. Germline assignment: CDR1 LNHDA and CDR2 SQIVND (reference sequence). TCRdb's copy holds only in-frame clones and misses some; the assay was immunoSEQ multiplex PCR. The sample shows 90,000 to 150,000 clones, roughly 70% of them seen only once. The source material was peripheral blood. J is TRBJ2-1 and V is TRBV19; 10 bases match TRBD2. The TCR comes from a human donor with acute or convalescent COVID-19. The donor label of this sample is uncertain. The CDR3 reads CASSSTPSGGYNEQFF. DNA for the CDR3: TGTGCCAGTAGTTCCACACCTAGCGGGGGTTACAATGAGCAGTTCTTC. Variable domain in full (rest from reference TRBV19 and TRBJ2-1): DGGITQSPKYLFRKEGQNVTLSCEQNLNHDAMYWYRQDPGQGLRLIYYSQIVNDFQKGDIAEGYSVSREKKESFPLTVTSAQKNPTAFYLCASSSTPSGGYNEQFFGPGTRLTVL.